What follows describes a single T cell receptor (beta chain). The antigen is undetermined. This is likely a read error, given that the CDR3 carries no conserved phenylalanine or tryptophan at its end. Germline lookup yields CDR1 SEHNR and CDR2 FQNEAQ (reference sequence). This CDR3 has 13 residues. V was cut by 1 base and J by 4 bases, with 6 bases left in between. Amplification targeted TCR beta CDR3 regions from RNA transcripts. A first-round RT-PCR of the TCR CDR3 used the HTBI primer set. MiXCR, run by TCRdb on the multiplex PCR reads, gives a single entry per CDR3 protein. The table records about 560,000 distinct CDR3 sequences, 16% of them present only once. The sample comes from a study of T cells in Graves' hyperthyroidism and ophthalmopathy. The study's findings and limits: Clonotypes that were expanded in thyroid above 0.001 mostly appeared in blood too.

This clonotype was obtained from a woman aged 18-29 years with Graves' hyperthyroidism. The V gene is TRBV7-9, the J gene TRBJ2-3; D not certain. The sequenced sample was blood. The CDR3 protein is CASSLVGADTQYL. CDR3 nucleotide sequence: TGTGCCAGCAGCTTAGTGGGCGCAGATACGCAGTATCTT.